This T cell receptor beta chain was captured in a study of T cells in Graves' hyperthyroidism and ophthalmopathy. This clonotype was recorded at least ten times. Trimming pared 0 bases from V and 3 bases from J, leaving 5 bases between. The germline V gene encodes CDR1 LGHNT and CDR2 FRNRAP. The CDR3 contains 14 residues. Amplification of TCR beta CDR3 regions was performed using RNA transcripts as template. A first-round RT-PCR of the TCR CDR3 used the HTBI primer set. MiXCR, run by TCRdb on the multiplex PCR reads, gives a single entry per CDR3 protein. The table lists some 550,000 distinct CDR3 sequences, less than 25% of them singletons, with around a quarter in the top ten. Among the patients, aged 18 to 65, hyperthyroidism was newly diagnosed and had lasted under 2 months. The study left out patients who had uncontrolled infection, other autoimmune disease, pregnancy or lactation.

This clonotype was sampled from a man between 18 and 35 years old with Graves' hyperthyroidism. The rearrangement uses TRBV12-5 and TRBJ2-2, with no clear D. Sequencing input: blood. The CDR3 region has the DNA TGTGCTAGTGGTTTGGTTCGTGACACCGGGGAGCTGTTTTTT. It yields the protein CASGLVRDTGELFF.